Listed below are T cell receptor beta chains from one sample, sequenced in a study of beta chain features in type 1 diabetes. The data were produced by immunoSEQ multiplex PCR, yet TCRdb's version contains in-frame clones alone and is incomplete. This repertoire shows 600,000 or so clones, more than 13% found once; its top ten account for 0.03% to 0.04%. What was sequenced was naive CD4+ T cells from blood. All receptors derive from a man aged 18-30 years with type 1 diabetes. Each CDR3 is given with its conserved first and last residue. The D gene is left open where the match is weak. Size is stated for part of the rows, as once, few or many counts, or as a class when the clone is expanded.

j_gene	len	v_gene	abundance	d_gene	CDR3aa	CDR3nt
TRBJ2-3	14	TRBV4-1	few	TRBD1	CASSRTGGSDTQYF	TGCGCCAGCAGCCGGACAGGGGGTTCAGATACGCAGTATTTT
TRBJ2-1	15	TRBV25-1	-	TRBD2	CASTLAGVGYNEQFF	TGTGCCAGCACCCTAGCGGGAGTAGGCTACAATGAGCAGTTCTTC
TRBJ1-5	13	TRBV30	-	-	CAWSVRDNQPQHF	TGTGCCTGGAGTGTACGAGATAATCAGCCCCAGCATTTT
TRBJ1-1	12	TRBV6-5	-	-	CASRQSNTEAFF	TGTGCCAGCCGACAGTCGAACACTGAAGCTTTCTTT
TRBJ1-5	14	TRBV7-2	few	TRBD1	CASSSDRGNQPQHF	TGTGCCAGCAGCTCTGACAGGGGTAATCAGCCCCAGCATTTT
TRBJ2-7	13	TRBV6-5	few	-	CASSTGLPPEQYF	TGTGCCAGCAGTACGGGACTCCCGCCGGAGCAGTACTTC
TRBJ1-1	15	TRBV7-6	-	-	CASSLTTGFNTEAFF	TGTGCCAGCAGCCTCACCACAGGGTTCAACACTGAAGCTTTCTTT
TRBJ1-2	20	TRBV4-2	-	-	CASSQGPRGGPPLMLHGYTF	TGTGCCAGCAGCCAAGGCCCGAGGGGTGGGCCTCCTCTAATGTTACATGGCTACACCTTC
TRBJ2-2	15	TRBV2	-	TRBD1	CASRDRERNTGELFF	TGTGCCAGCAGAGACAGGGAGAGGAACACCGGGGAGCTGTTTTTT
TRBJ2-3	13	TRBV14	few	-	CASSQDRTDTQYF	TGTGCCAGCAGCCAAGATCGGACAGATACGCAGTATTTT
TRBJ1-4	15	TRBV19	-	-	CASSSHEESNEKLFF	TGTGCCAGTAGCTCCCATGAGGAGAGCAATGAAAAACTGTTTTTT
TRBJ1-2	13	TRBV30	-	-	CAWSRSQGTGYTF	TGTGCCTGGAGCCGATCCCAGGGGACAGGCTACACCTTC
TRBJ1-5	13	TRBV29-1	few	TRBD1	CSVTQGGNQPQHF	TGCAGCGTTACCCAGGGGGGCAATCAGCCCCAGCATTTT
TRBJ2-7	12	TRBV30	few	-	CAWSNYRARQYF	TGTGCCTGGAGCAACTACAGGGCTAGGCAGTACTTC
TRBJ2-3	14	TRBV29-1	-	TRBD2	CSLGGVSSTDTQYF	TGCAGCCTTGGGGGGGTGTCTAGCACAGATACGCAGTATTTT
TRBJ2-1	14	TRBV7-2	-	TRBD2	CASSRRTSYNEQFF	TGTGCCAGCAGCAGAAGGACTAGCTACAATGAGCAGTTCTTC
TRBJ2-3	14	TRBV5-1	-	-	CASSFGQDTDTQYF	TGCGCCAGCAGCTTCGGCCAGGACACAGATACGCAGTATTTT
TRBJ2-7	14	TRBV11-2	-	-	CASSRTRGPYEQYF	TGTGCCAGCAGTCGCACACGAGGACCCTACGAGCAGTACTTC
TRBJ1-4	15	TRBV25-1	few	-	CASSPVGAFGEKLFF	TGTGCCAGCAGTCCCGTAGGAGCCTTTGGGGAAAAACTGTTTTTT
TRBJ2-5	15	TRBV30	few	TRBD1	CAWTKGQGFLETQYF	TGTGCCTGGACCAAAGGACAGGGGTTTTTGGAGACCCAGTACTTC
TRBJ2-1	15	TRBV4-1	many	-	CASSQEAILNNEQFF	TGCGCCAGCAGCCAAGAGGCTATCCTCAACAATGAGCAGTTCTTC
TRBJ1-1	14	TRBV7-9	few	TRBD1	CASSFSGGRTEAFF	TGTGCCAGCAGCTTCTCAGGGGGCCGGACTGAAGCTTTCTTT
TRBJ2-3	16	TRBV30	few	TRBD2	CAWSAGTSYRLDTQYF	TGTGCCTGGAGTGCCGGGACTAGCTATCGCCTCGATACGCAGTATTTT
TRBJ1-5	15	TRBV30	-	-	CAWSALYRDDQPQHF	TGTGCCTGGAGTGCTCTTTACAGGGATGACCAGCCCCAGCATTTT
TRBJ2-3	13	TRBV19	-	-	CASSPLGPDTQYF	TGTGCCAGTAGTCCCCTGGGTCCTGATACGCAGTATTTT
TRBJ1-4	15	TRBV9	-	-	CASSLGEPTNEKLFF	TGTGCCAGCAGCCTGGGAGAGCCAACTAATGAAAAACTGTTTTTT
TRBJ2-2	15	TRBV28	-	-	CASSLSKAGTGELFF	TGTGCCAGCAGTTTGTCCAAGGCGGGCACCGGGGAGCTGTTTTTT
TRBJ1-1	9	TRBV29-1	few	TRBD1	CSVGSTGSF	TGCAGCGTTGGGTCGACAGGGTCATTT
TRBJ1-5	14	TRBV28	few	-	CASSYGANGLPQHF	TGTGCCAGCAGTTATGGAGCTAACGGATTACCCCAGCATTTT
TRBJ1-5	15	TRBV30	few	TRBD1	CAWSVPSGGRRPQHF	TGTGCCTGGAGTGTACCGTCAGGGGGTCGTCGGCCCCAGCATTTT
TRBJ1-2	16	TRBV7-9	-	-	CASSLASPPSNYGYTF	TGTGCCAGCAGCTTAGCGAGTCCTCCCAGTAACTATGGCTACACCTTC
TRBJ2-7	15	TRBV14	few	-	CASSQVSGYAGEQYF	TGTGCCAGCAGCCAAGTATCCGGGTATGCCGGCGAGCAGTACTTC
TRBJ2-7	14	TRBV10-3	-	-	CAITSRAQGYEQYF	TGTGCCATCACCTCCCGTGCCCAGGGCTACGAGCAGTACTTC
TRBJ1-3	19	TRBV10-3	-	TRBD1	CAITPGAGQESSSGNTIYF	TGTGCCATCACACCCGGGGCGGGACAGGAGTCGTCCTCTGGAAACACCATATATTTT
TRBJ1-6	15	TRBV7-9	-	TRBD1	CASSSWTGGNSPLHF	TGTGCCAGCAGCTCCTGGACAGGGGGGAATTCACCCCTCCACTTT
TRBJ2-7	14	TRBV10-3	-	TRBD2	CAITPAGGDYEQYF	TGTGCCATCACGCCGGCGGGAGGCGACTACGAGCAGTACTTC
TRBJ1-1	15	TRBV28	few	-	CASSLFPRGNTEAFF	TGTGCCAGCAGTTTATTCCCCAGGGGGAACACTGAAGCTTTCTTT
TRBJ1-1	13	TRBV30	once	-	CAWTKGLNTEAFF	TGTGCCTGGACAAAAGGGCTGAACACTGAAGCTTTCTTT
TRBJ2-1	16	TRBV5-1	-	TRBD2	CASSGWTSGRPNEQFF	TGCGCCAGCAGCGGCTGGACTAGCGGGAGACCTAATGAGCAGTTCTTC
TRBJ2-5	14	TRBV2	-	TRBD1	CASQRRDRGETQYF	TGTGCCAGCCAAAGACGAGACAGGGGGGAGACCCAGTACTTC
TRBJ2-1	15	TRBV7-3	once	-	CASSLWGASYNEQFF	TGTGCCAGCAGCTTATGGGGGGCATCCTACAATGAGCAGTTCTTC
TRBJ1-2	14	TRBV7-9	few	-	CASRLLGPREGYTF	TGTGCCAGCAGACTACTGGGGCCGAGAGAAGGCTACACCTTC
TRBJ2-1	16	TRBV4-3	-	TRBD1	CASSQATGTSYNEQFF	TGCGCCAGCAGCCAAGCGACAGGGACGTCCTACAATGAGCAGTTCTTC
TRBJ1-4	13	TRBV7-9	few	-	CASSSRGLEKLFF	TGTGCCAGCAGCTCGCGCGGTTTGGAAAAACTGTTTTTT
TRBJ2-5	16	TRBV29-1	few	TRBD1	CSVDFRGQSNMETQYF	TGCAGCGTTGATTTTAGGGGACAGAGCAATATGGAGACCCAGTACTTC
TRBJ2-1	11	TRBV11-2	few	-	CASRTADEQFF	TGTGCCAGCAGGACAGCGGATGAGCAGTTCTTC
TRBJ1-1	14	TRBV5-1	few	-	CASSPGPSNTEAFF	TGCGCCAGCAGCCCCGGACCGTCGAACACTGAAGCTTTCTTT
TRBJ1-1	12	TRBV2	-	-	CARKGVNTEAFF	TGTGCCAGAAAGGGGGTGAACACTGAAGCTTTCTTT
TRBJ1-1	14	TRBV29-1	-	TRBD1	CSTGDRGLGTEAFF	TGCAGCACTGGAGACAGGGGGCTCGGCACTGAAGCTTTCTTT
TRBJ2-1	11	TRBV20-1	few	-	CSASPRDEQFF	TGCAGTGCTAGTCCTAGGGATGAGCAGTTCTTC
TRBJ2-1	14	TRBV5-1	-	TRBD1	CASSSPGTDNEQFF	TGCGCCAGCAGCTCGCCCGGGACAGACAATGAGCAGTTCTTC